The following is a TCR beta chain sequence with its context. There is no known antigen for this receptor. A junction boundary mismatches the germline segment, possibly from a read error. Other DNA sequences of this sample code for an identical CDR3. Sequences SGHVS (CDR1) and FQNEAQ (CDR2) are obtained from the germline V gene. Counted from cysteine to phenylalanine, this CDR3 has 16 amino acids. This entry keeps only the CDR3 DNA: 48 bases, framed from base 1. These data belong to a study of siplizumab effects on memory and regulatory T cells (dated by TCRdb to 2018 to 2020). About the investigation overall: Across about 8 responder-stimulator pairs, mixed lymphocyte reactions were run in pairs, one with siplizumab at 1 ug/mL and one without drug. The study looked at the effect of siplizumab, an anti-CD2 antibody, on alloreactive T-cell subsets in allogeneic mixed lymphocyte reactions made from human PBMCs. Beyond this particular receptor, the publication reports: The cumulative frequency of alloreactive sequences that could be traced back to unstimulated CD4+ memory T cells was significantly reduced by siplizumab. Roughly 75-95% of proliferating CD4+ or CD8+ clones could not be assigned a naive or memory phenotype. No functional confirmation was obtained for the suppressive function of proliferating Tregs from siplizumab cultures. In reactions with siplizumab, an average of approximately 69% of mappable alloreactive CD4+ clones were Treg-derived, compared with around 30% in control reactions. Because sequences below about 10^-5 frequency were poorly captured, only a minor fraction of alloreactive clones could be mapped to unstimulated subsets. Greater diversity appeared to be present in unstimulated naive T cells than in memory T cells, and a substantial contribution to the alloresponse seemed to be made by naive cells.

Cells in the mixed lymphocyte reaction were cultured together at 37 degrees C for five to seven days. Responder PBMCs were labelled with CFSE, stimulator PBMCs were labelled with Violet Dye, and the two were mixed at a 1:1 ratio. Sorted unstimulated T cells and proliferating T cells recovered from mixed lymphocyte reactions underwent TCRbeta CDR3 sequencing. Fresh whole blood from roughly ten HLA-typed healthy donors served as the source for isolating PBMCs. Proliferating CFSE-low responder T cells were FACS-sorted after the mixed lymphocyte reaction for TCR sequencing. Libraries were built with the immunoSEQ multiplex PCR assay. The deep sequencing platform assayed about 90,000 TCR templates per sample. Genomic DNA extracted from sorted T cells was used for TCRbeta CDR3 sequencing. The study's own analysis went as follows. Clonal analysis of TCRbeta CDR3 data was done in the R programming language. Unstimulated samples were compared with post-reaction CFSE-low samples to define alloreactive CD4+ and CD8+ clones. Regulatory or non-regulatory origin of alloreactive CD4+ clones was assigned by matching sequences to the sorted unstimulated Treg and non-Treg repertoires. This immuneACCESS table, as held by TCRdb, lists in-frame sequences with V and J called but not all clones. Of the missing ones, under half trace to an unresolved V gene in checked studies; the others have no known cause. D and trimming were read from the DNA, whereas the V and J calls and clone size are those reported in that table. The sample includes almost 20,000 clones, with approximately 44% observed a single time. In total, the top ten clones hold about 6.1% of the sample.

Sequencing input: CFSE-low (dividing) CD4+ T cells sorted from an allogeneic mixed lymphocyte reaction. Rearrangement joined TRBV7-8 to TRBJ1-2; the D gene is perhaps TRBD1, on 5 matching bases. The TCR was taken from a human donor in good health; the cells came from an allogeneic mixed lymphocyte reaction. Some clones in this sample may be carry-over from other donors' samples. The CDR3 reads CASSTPRGGSNYGYTF. DNA sequence: TGTGCCAGCTCTACCCCCCGGGGGGGATCTAACTATGGCTACACCTTT.